This T cell receptor (beta chain) came from a study of shared T cell receptors in the human thymus (dated by TCRdb to about 2021). General notes on the study: The study examined how the human thymus generates shared, self-reactive T-cell receptor alpha chains.

With respect to this clone: The specificity of this receptor is unknown. No base quality values were provided; no much bigger clone lies one nucleotide off.

The germline V gene encodes CDR1 MNHEY and CDR2 SMNVEV (reference sequence). The junction shows trimming of 5 bases on V and 0 bases on J, plus 17 bases between the germline ends. Counted from cysteine to phenylalanine, this CDR3 has 17 amino acids. The only DNA kept is the CDR3, 51 bases in frame from the first base. Libraries came from the immunoSEQ multiplex PCR assay. In TCRdb, the immuneACCESS table is reduced to in-frame sequences with V and J assigned. These tables do not hold every clone; where another copy was compared, an unresolved V gene accounts for under half, and the others remain unexplained. Recorded for this sample are more than 300,000 clones; 95% of them occurred a single time. Approximately 0.018% of the sample rests with the top ten.

Sequenced: thymocytes. This receptor chain uses TRBV27 and TRBJ2-1; the D gene cannot be resolved reliably. The clonotype originates from a human donor. The DNA sequence reads TGTGCCAGCAGTCCCCAGATTCAGTCGAACTCCTACAATGAGCAGTTCTTC. It translates as CASSPQIQSNSYNEQFF.